These 20 T cell receptor beta chains were sequenced from one sample in a study of regulatory T cells in long-lasting Graves disease. Time point defined: newly diagnosed GD, antithyroid drugs for less than 3 months. Scientists built the TCR library using RNA that was extracted from PBMCs. iRepertoire HTBI primers and Arm-PCR of CDR3 regions built TCR beta libraries. TCRdb re-called the multiplex PCR reads through MiXCR, storing one row per CDR3 protein. This table holds about 530,000 distinct CDR3 sequences, 15% to 20% found once. The same specimen was also included in a second study, on T cells in Graves' hyperthyroidism and ophthalmopathy.

The sample consisted of peripheral blood mononuclear cells (PBMCs), taken at new diagnosis, from a patient treated with antithyroid drugs. These receptor sequences come from a woman aged 35 to 60 with Graves disease.

This clonotype was observed many times. This chain uses TRBV4-2 with TRBJ1-1; D is undetermined. Trimming cost V 6 bases and J 7 bases, with 12 bases left between them. CDR1 and CDR2 from the germline V gene are LGHNA and YNFKEQ. CDR3 length: 12 residues. The CDR3 region has the DNA TGTGCCAGCAGACACGACGGCTTTGAAGCTTTCTTT. Translated: CASRHDGFEAFF.

This clonotype was observed at least ten times. V is TRBV11-3 and J is TRBJ1-1; D is ambiguous. V was pared by 5 bases and J by 0 bases, with 16 bases between. Germline V gives CDR1 SGHNT, CDR2 YENEEA. This CDR3 has 16 amino acids. CDR3: CASSQSSTYVNTEAFF. The CDR3 coding sequence is TGTGCCAGCAGCCAATCCTCAACCTATGTGAACACTGAAGCTTTCTTT. The full variable domain, its missing parts supplied by reference TRBV11-3 and TRBJ1-1, is EAGVVQSPRYKIIEKKQPVAFWCNPISGHNTLYWYLQNLGQGPELLIRYENEEAVDDSQLPKDRFSAERLKGVDSTLKIQPAELGDSAVYLCASSQSSTYVNTEAFFGQGTRLTVV.

This clonotype was picked up many times. The chain carries TRBV20-1 and TRBJ1-2, with 7 bases aligning to TRBD1. Trimming cost V 6 bases and J 1 base; bases outside gene matches: 11. The V gene's germline CDR1 is DFQATT and CDR2 SNEGSKA (reference sequence). This CDR3 region has 15 residues. DNA of the CDR3: TGCAGTGCAACCGGGACAGCGGGGGGTAACTATGGCTACACCTTC. Amino acids: CSATGTAGGNYGYTF.

This clonotype turned up a few times. J is TRBJ2-7 and V is TRBV4-1, with no clear D. Germline CDR1 is MGHRA and CDR2 is YSYEKL. This CDR3 comprises 15 residues. V gave up 1 base and J gave up 5 bases, with 15 bases separating them. CDR3 protein: CASSQGAISVDEQYF. CDR3 DNA: TGCGCCAGCAGCCAAGGAGCAATTTCGGTGGACGAGCAGTACTTC.

This clonotype appeared a few times. The chain is built from TRBV12-3 or TRBV12-4 and TRBJ1-2; D is uncertain. The CDR3 is made up of 13 amino acids. Trimming left V 6 bases short and J 5 bases short, with 13 bases between. The CDR3 sequence is CASRSREAYGYTF. The CDR3, as DNA: TGTGCCAGCAGGTCCCGGGAGGCTTATGGCTACACCTTC.

In this sample, this clonotype turned up many times. The genes are TRBV12-3 or TRBV12-4 and TRBJ2-7, with D possibly being TRBD1 or TRBD2 (6 bases each). Trimming left V 0 bases short and J 6 bases short, with 12 bases between. CDR3 length: 14 residues. Here the CDR3 reads CASSLAGGSGEQYF. The CDR3 DNA reads as TGTGCCAGCAGTTTAGCGGGGGGCAGTGGCGAGCAGTACTTC.

This clonotype came up many times. The chain carries TRBV14 and TRBJ1-1; TRBD1 is a possible D gene (6 bases). The CDR3 is made up of 14 amino acids. CDR1 is SGHDN and CDR2 is FVKESK in the germline V gene. Trimming removed 5 bases at V and 10 bases at J, with 20 bases between. CDR3 sequence (DNA): TGTGCCAGCAGCAAGGACAGTAACACACTGATAGCTTTCTTT. This translates into CASSKDSNTLIAFF.

Only a few counts were recorded for this clonotype. Germline and junction disagree at one end, which may indicate a read error. The chain is built from TRBV28 and TRBJ2-2; 7 positions match TRBD1. From germline, CDR1 is MDHEN and CDR2 SYDVKM. The CDR3 totals 12 residues. The CDR3 nucleotides read TGTGCCAGCAGTTCGGGACAGTGGGAGCTGTCTTTT. This codes for CASSSGQWELSF.

This clonotype has only a few counts. The rearrangement uses TRBV5-1 and TRBJ1-4; 7 nucleotides line up with TRBD1. CDR1 and CDR2 (germline): SGHRS, YFSETQ. CDR3 length equals 14 residues. The junction had 7 bases not matched to a gene; V was cut back by 3 bases and J by 8 bases. The CDR3 region is CASSSQGEREKLFF. In DNA form, the CDR3 reads TGCGCCAGCAGCTCGCAGGGGGAACGAGAAAAACTGTTTTTT.

At least ten counts were recorded for this clonotype. J is TRBJ2-3 and V is TRBV20-1, with TRBD2 matching over 12 bases. Germline CDR1 DFQATT, CDR2 SNEGSKA (reference sequence). J was trimmed by 6 bases and V by 2 bases; bases with no gene match: 6. CDR3 length: 15 residues. The CDR3 DNA sequence: TGCAGTGCTAGAATACTAGCGGGGGGCATGGATACGCAGTATTTT. This encodes CSARILAGGMDTQYF.

In this sample, this clonotype turned up many times. The chain carries TRBV7-6 and TRBJ2-7; D is tentatively TRBD1 or TRBD2 (5 bases each). Germline V gene data show CDR1 as SGHVS and CDR2 as FNYEAQ. Trimming stripped 5 bases from V and 6 bases from J, with 14 bases between. The CDR3 consists of 13 residues. The CDR3 loop reads CASSAGTPPEQYF. CDR3 nucleotides: TGTGCCAGCAGCGCCGGGACCCCTCCCGAGCAGTACTTC.

This clonotype was observed at least ten times. The CDR3: CAWSVDSLNTEAFF. CDR3 DNA sequence: TGTGCCTGGAGTGTCGACAGTTTGAACACTGAAGCTTTCTTT. J is TRBJ1-1 and V is TRBV30; the D gene is possibly TRBD1 (5 bases). CDR1 and CDR2 from the germline V gene are GTSNPN and SVGIG (reference sequence). The CDR3 totals 14 residues. V lost 0 bases, J lost 0 bases, and 8 bases lay in between.

This clonotype turned up a few times. The V call is TRBV3-1, the J call TRBJ2-5, with 10 bases matching TRBD2. CDR3 length: 18 residues. The junction had 14 bases not matched to a gene; V was cut back by 4 bases and J by 3 bases. Germline-derived CDR1 and CDR2 are LGHDT and YNNKEL (reference sequence). The CDR3 DNA is TGTGCCAGCAGCCTTTCTTCTCCGGGACTAGCGATGGAAGAGACCCAGTACTTC. Its translation is CASSLSSPGLAMEETQYF.

Points on this clonotype: A read error may explain this, as a much larger clone is one base away. The V call is TRBV28, the J call TRBJ2-3, with 7 bases that match TRBD2. Trimming at V came to 4 bases and at J to 1 base, leaving 5 bases not matched to a gene. Germline-derived CDR1 and CDR2 are MDHEN and SYDVKM. The CDR3 has 15 amino acids. CDR3 in DNA: TGTGCCAGCAGTTGGAGCGGGATGGGCACAGATACGCAGTATTTT. Translation: CASSWSGMGTDTQYF.

This clonotype was seen repeatedly, ten times or more. This chain's CDR3 is CASSLQQGRAYGYTF. Here the CDR3 DNA reads TGTGCCAGCAGCCTCCAACAGGGGCGGGCCTATGGCTACACCTTC. The V gene is TRBV3-1, the J gene TRBJ1-2; the match to TRBD1 covers 7 bases. The CDR3 covers 15 residues. CDR1 is LGHDT and CDR2 is YNNKEL in the germline V gene (reference sequence). V was pared by 4 bases and J by 4 bases, with 9 bases of the junction left unmatched.

The chain recombines TRBV18 with TRBJ2-7; the match to TRBD2 covers 9 bases. Germline CDR1 is KGHSH and CDR2 is LQKENI. V was clipped by 6 bases and J by 6 bases; unmatched bases: 6. The CDR3 is made up of 13 amino acids. CDR3 in amino acids: CASSQSGGSEQYF. The CDR3 DNA follows: TGTGCCAGCTCTCAGAGCGGGGGGAGCGAGCAGTACTTC.

The CDR3 coding sequence is TGTGCCAGTAGTATAGCTCCGCCCGGGAACACTGAAGCTTTCTTT. This sequence encodes CASSIAPPGNTEAFF. The rearrangement uses TRBV19 and TRBJ1-1; the D is unclear. Germline V gene lookup returns CDR1 LNHDA and CDR2 SQIVND (reference sequence). The length of the CDR3 is 15 residues. The ends were cut back, 1 base at V and 1 base at J, with 10 bases in the middle. Full variable domain (remainder filled in from reference TRBV19 and TRBJ1-1): DGGITQSPKYLFRKEGQNVTLSCEQNLNHDAMYWYRQDPGQGLRLIYYSQIVNDFQKGDIAEGYSVSREKKESFPLTVTSAQKNPTAFYLCASSIAPPGNTEAFFGQGTRLTVV.

This clonotype showed up many times. The chain combines TRBV20-1 with TRBJ2-7; 15 bases fit TRBD2. Germline assignment: CDR1 DFQATT and CDR2 SNEGSKA (reference sequence). The CDR3 extends over 16 amino acids. Unmatched junction bases numbered 5, after V lost 5 bases and J lost 0 bases. CDR3 region: CSAAGTSGGSSYEQYF. CDR3 nucleotides: TGCAGTGCTGCGGGGACTAGCGGGGGGTCCTCCTACGAGCAGTACTTC.

This clonotype was found a few times. The chain employs TRBV12-3 or TRBV12-4 and TRBJ2-2; the match to TRBD2 covers 15 bases. The V and J ends lost 5 bases and 15 bases, in that order; junction bases with no gene match: 7. The CDR3 is 14 amino acids. For the CDR3, the DNA is TGTGCCAGCAGTATTGGGACTAGCGGGGGGTTATTGTTTTTT. It specifies CASSIGTSGGLLFF.

This clonotype was detected many times. The CDR3 DNA sequence: TGCAGCGTTGAAGATGGACAGTTTTTGGATGAGCAGTTCTTC. As protein: CSVEDGQFLDEQFF. The chain has TRBV29-1 and TRBJ2-1; D is possibly TRBD1 (6 bases). Per the germline V gene, CDR1 is SQVTM and CDR2 is ANQGSEA. V lost 0 bases and J 8 bases, leaving 14 bases between the germline ends. This CDR3 spans 14 amino acids.